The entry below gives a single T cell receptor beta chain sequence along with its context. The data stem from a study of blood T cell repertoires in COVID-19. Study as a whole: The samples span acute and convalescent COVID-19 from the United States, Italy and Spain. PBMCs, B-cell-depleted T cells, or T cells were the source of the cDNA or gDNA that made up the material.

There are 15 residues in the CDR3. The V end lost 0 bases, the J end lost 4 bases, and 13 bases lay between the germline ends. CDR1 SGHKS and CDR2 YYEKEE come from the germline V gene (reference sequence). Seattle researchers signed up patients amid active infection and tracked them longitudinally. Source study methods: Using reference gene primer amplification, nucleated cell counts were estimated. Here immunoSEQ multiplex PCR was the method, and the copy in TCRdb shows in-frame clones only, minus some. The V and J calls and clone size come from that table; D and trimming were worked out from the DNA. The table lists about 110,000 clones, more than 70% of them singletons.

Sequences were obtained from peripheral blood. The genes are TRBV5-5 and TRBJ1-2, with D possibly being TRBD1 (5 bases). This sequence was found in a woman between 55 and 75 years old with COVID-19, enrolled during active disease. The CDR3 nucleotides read TGTGCCAGCAGCTTGGGGGACCCGGGACTCTATGGCTACACCTTC. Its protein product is CASSLGDPGLYGYTF.